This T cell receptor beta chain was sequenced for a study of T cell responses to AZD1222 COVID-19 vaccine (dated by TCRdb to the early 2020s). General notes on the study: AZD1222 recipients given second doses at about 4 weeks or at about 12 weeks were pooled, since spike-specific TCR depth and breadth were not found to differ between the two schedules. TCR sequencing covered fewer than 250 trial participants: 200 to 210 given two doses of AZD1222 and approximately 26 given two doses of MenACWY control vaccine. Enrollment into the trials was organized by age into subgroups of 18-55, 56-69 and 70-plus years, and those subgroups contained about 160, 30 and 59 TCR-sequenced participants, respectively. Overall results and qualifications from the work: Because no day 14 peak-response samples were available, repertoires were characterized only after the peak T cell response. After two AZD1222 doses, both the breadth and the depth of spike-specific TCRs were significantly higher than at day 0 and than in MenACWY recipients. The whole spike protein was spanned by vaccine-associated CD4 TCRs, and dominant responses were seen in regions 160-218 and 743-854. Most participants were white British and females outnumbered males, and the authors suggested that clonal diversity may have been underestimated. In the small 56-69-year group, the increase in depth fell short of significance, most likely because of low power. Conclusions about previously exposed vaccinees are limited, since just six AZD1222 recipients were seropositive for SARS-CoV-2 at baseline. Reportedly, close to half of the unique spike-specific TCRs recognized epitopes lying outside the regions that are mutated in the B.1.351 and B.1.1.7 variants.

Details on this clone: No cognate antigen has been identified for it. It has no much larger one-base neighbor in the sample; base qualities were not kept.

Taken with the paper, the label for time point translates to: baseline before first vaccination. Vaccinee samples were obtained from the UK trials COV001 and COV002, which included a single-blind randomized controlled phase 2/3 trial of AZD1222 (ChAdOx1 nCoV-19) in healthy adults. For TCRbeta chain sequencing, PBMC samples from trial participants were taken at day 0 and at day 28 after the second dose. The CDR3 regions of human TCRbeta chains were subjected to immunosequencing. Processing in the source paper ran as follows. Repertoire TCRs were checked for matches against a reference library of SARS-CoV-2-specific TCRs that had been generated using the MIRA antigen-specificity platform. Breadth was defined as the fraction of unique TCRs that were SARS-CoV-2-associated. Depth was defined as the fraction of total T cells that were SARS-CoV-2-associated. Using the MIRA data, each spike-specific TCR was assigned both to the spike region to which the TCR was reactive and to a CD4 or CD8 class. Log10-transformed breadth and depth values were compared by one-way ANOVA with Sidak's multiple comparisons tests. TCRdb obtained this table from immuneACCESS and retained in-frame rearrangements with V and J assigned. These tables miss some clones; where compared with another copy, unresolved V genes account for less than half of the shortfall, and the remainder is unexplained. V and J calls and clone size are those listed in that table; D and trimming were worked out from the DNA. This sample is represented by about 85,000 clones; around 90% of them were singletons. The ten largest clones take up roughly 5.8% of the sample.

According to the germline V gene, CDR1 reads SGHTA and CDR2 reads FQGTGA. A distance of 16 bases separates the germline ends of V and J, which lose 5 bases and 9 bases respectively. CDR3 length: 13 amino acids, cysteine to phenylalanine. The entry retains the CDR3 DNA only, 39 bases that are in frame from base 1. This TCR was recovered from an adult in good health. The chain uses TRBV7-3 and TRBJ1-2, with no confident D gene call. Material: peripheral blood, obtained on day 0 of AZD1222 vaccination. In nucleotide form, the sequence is TGTGCCAGCAGCCCAGGTCGCGAGAGTCGCTACACCTTC. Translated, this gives CASSPGRESRYTF.